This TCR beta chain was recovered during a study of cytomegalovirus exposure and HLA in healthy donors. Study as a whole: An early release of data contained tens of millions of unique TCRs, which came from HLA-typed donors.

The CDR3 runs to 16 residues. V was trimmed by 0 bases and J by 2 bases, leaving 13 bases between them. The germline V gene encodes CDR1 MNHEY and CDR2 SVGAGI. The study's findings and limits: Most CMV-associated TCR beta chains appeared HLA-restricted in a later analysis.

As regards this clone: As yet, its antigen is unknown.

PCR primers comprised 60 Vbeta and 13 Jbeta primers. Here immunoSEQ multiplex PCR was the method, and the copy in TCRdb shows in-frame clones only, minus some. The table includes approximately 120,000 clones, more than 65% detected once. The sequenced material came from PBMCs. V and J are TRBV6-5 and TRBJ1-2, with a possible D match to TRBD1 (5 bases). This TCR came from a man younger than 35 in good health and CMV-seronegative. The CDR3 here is CASSYSRGVVNYGYTF. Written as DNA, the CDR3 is TGTGCCAGCAGTTACTCGCGGGGGGTGGTCAACTATGGCTACACCTTC.